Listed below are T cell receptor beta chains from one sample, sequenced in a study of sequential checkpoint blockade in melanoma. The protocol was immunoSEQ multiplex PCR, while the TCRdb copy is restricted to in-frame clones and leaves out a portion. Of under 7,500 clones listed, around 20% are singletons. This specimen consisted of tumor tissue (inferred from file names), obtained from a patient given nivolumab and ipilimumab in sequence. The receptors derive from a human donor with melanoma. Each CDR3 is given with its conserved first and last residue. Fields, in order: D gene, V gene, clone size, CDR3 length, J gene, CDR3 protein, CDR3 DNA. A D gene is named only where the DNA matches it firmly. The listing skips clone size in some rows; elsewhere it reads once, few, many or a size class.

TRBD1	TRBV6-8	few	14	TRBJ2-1	CASSGQGGGNEQFF	TGTGCCAGCAGTGGACAGGGGGGTGGGAATGAGCAGTTCTTC
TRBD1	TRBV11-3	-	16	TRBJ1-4	CASSLVWDRGVEKLFF	TGTGCCAGCAGCTTGGTCTGGGACAGGGGTGTCGAAAAACTGTTTTTT
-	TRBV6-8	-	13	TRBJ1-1	CASSPRATTEAFF	TGTGCCAGCAGTCCCCGGGCCACCACGGAGGCTTTCTTT
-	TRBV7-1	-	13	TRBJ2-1	CASSPSIYNEQFF	TGTGCCAGCAGCCCCAGCATCTACAATGAGCAGTTCTTC
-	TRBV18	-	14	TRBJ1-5	CASSQQNSNQPQHF	TGTGCCAGCTCACAACAGAATAGCAATCAGCCCCAGCATTTT
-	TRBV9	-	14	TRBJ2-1	CASSTGTYDNEQFF	TGTGCCAGCAGCACCGGGACTTATGACAATGAGCAGTTCTTC
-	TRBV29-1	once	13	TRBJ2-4	CSVSGTRGNIQYF	TGCAGCGTTTCAGGGACCCGCGGAAACATTCAGTACTTC
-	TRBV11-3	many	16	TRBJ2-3	CASSLQSALDTDTQYF	TGTGCCAGCAGCTTACAGTCCGCCCTCGACACAGATACGCAGTATTTT
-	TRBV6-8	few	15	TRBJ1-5	CASSYSFQGNQPQHF	TGTGCCAGCAGTTACTCGTTCCAGGGCAATCAGCCCCAGCATTTT
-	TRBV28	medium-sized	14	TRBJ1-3	CASSWGHAGNTIYF	TGTGCCAGCAGTTGGGGGCACGCAGGAAACACCATATATTTT
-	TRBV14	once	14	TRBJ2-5	CASSHYGKSETQYF	TGTGCCAGCAGCCATTACGGGAAAAGTGAGACCCAGTACTTC
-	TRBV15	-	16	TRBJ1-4	CATSKGQFATNEKLFF	TGTGCCACCAGCAAAGGACAGTTTGCAACTAATGAAAAACTGTTTTTT
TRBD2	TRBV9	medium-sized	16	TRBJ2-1	CASSPLTSGGGNEQFF	TGTGCCAGCAGCCCCCTGACTAGCGGGGGGGGCAATGAGCAGTTCTTC
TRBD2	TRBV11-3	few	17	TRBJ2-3	CASSLERLAPSTDTQYF	TGTGCCAGCAGCCTAGAAAGACTAGCGCCTAGCACAGATACGCAGTATTTT
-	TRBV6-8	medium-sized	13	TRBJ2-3	CAIRPDSTDTQYF	TGTGCCATCAGGCCGGACAGCACAGATACGCAGTATTTT
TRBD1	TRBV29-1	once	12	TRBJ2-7	CSARQGGNEQYF	TGCAGCGCCAGACAGGGGGGGAACGAGCAGTACTTC
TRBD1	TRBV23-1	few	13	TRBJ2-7	CASSWTGAYEQYF	TGCGCCAGCAGCTGGACAGGGGCCTACGAGCAGTACTTC
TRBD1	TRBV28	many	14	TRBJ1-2	CASSFQGANYGYTF	TGTGCCAGCAGTTTTCAGGGGGCGAATTATGGCTACACCTTC
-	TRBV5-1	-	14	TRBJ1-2	CASSGETGAYGYTF	TGCGCCAGCAGCGGCGAGACAGGAGCCTATGGCTACACCTTC
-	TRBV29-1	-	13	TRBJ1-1	CSVNSVVNTEAFF	TGCAGCGTCAACTCGGTGGTGAACACTGAAGCTTTCTTT
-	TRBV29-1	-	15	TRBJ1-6	CSVEEAGQGNSPLHF	TGCAGCGTTGAGGAGGCTGGGCAGGGGAATTCACCCCTCCACTTT
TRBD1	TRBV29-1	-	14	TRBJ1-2	CSARDRGQGYGYTF	TGCAGCGCCCGGGACAGGGGGCAAGGTTATGGCTACACCTTC
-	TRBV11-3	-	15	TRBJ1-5	CASSLAGGGGQPQHF	TGTGCCAGCAGCTTGGCCGGCGGAGGGGGTCAGCCCCAGCATTTT
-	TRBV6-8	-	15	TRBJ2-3	CASSFPPGLPLPQYF	TGTGCCAGCAGTTTCCCCCCGGGTCTGCCCCTCCCGCAGTATTTT
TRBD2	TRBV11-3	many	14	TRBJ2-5	CASSLAGRGETQYF	TGTGCCAGCAGCTTGGCCGGGAGGGGAGAGACCCAGTACTTC
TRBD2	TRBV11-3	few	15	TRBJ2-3	CASSTWTSETDTQYF	TGTGCCAGCAGCACCTGGACTAGCGAGACCGATACGCAGTATTTT
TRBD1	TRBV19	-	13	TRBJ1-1	CASSMTGYTEAFF	TGTGCCAGTAGTATGACAGGGTACACTGAAGCTTTCTTT
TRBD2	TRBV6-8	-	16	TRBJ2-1	CASTPGRGSSYNEQFF	TGTGCCAGCACCCCAGGGCGGGGGAGCTCCTACAATGAGCAGTTCTTC
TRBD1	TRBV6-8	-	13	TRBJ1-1	CASSWDSSTEAFF	TGTGCCAGCAGTTGGGACAGCAGCACTGAAGCTTTCTTT
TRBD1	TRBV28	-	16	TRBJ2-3	CASSDPRGRGGDTQYF	TGTGCCAGCAGTGATCCCAGGGGGCGCGGCGGAGATACGCAGTATTTT
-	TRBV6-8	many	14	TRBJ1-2	CASSGGNSAYGYTF	TGTGCCAGCAGTGGCGGGAACAGCGCCTATGGCTACACCTTC
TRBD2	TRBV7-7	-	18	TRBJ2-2	CASSQDPGGGRNTGELFF	TGTGCCAGCAGCCAAGACCCGGGGGGAGGGCGTAACACCGGGGAGCTGTTTTTT
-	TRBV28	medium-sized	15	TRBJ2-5	CASSNGGLVQETQYF	TGTGCCAGCAGCAATGGTGGGCTAGTCCAAGAGACCCAGTACTTC
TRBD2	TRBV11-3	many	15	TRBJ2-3	CASSFSSGPTDTQYF	TGTGCCAGCAGCTTCTCTAGCGGACCCACAGATACGCAGTATTTT
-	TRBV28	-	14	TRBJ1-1	CASSFPWKNTEAFF	TGTGCCAGCAGTTTTCCGTGGAAGAACACTGAAGCTTTCTTT
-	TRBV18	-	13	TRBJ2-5	CASSPTTEETQYF	TGTGCCAGCTCACCCACGACTGAGGAGACCCAGTACTTC
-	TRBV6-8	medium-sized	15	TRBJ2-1	CASRIGQGPYNEQFF	TGTGCCAGCAGAATCGGGCAGGGGCCCTACAATGAGCAGTTCTTC
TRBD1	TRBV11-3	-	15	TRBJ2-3	CASSFDRGGTDTQYF	TGTGCCAGCAGCTTTGACAGGGGAGGCACAGATACGCAGTATTTT
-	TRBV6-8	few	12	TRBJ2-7	CASSYGRGEQYF	TGTGCCAGCAGTTACGGTAGGGGGGAGCAGTACTTC
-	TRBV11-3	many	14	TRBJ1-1	CASSPYEVGGRAFF	TGTGCCAGCAGCCCATATGAGGTCGGGGGTAGGGCTTTCTTT
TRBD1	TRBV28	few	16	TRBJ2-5	CASSPGQGVIRETQYF	TGTGCCAGCAGTCCCGGACAGGGGGTAATTCGGGAGACCCAGTACTTC
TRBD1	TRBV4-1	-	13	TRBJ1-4	CASSHPRGEKLFF	TGCGCCAGCAGCCACCCCAGGGGGGAAAAACTGTTTTTT
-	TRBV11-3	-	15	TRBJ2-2	CASSSDSSNTGELFF	TGTGCCAGCAGCTCCGACTCATCGAACACCGGGGAGCTGTTTTTT
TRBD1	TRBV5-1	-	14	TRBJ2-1	CATYPGQGEDEQFF	TGCGCCACCTATCCGGGACAGGGTGAGGATGAGCAGTTCTTC
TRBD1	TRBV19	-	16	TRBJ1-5	CASSTERGLVNQPQHF	TGTGCCAGTAGTACCGAGAGGGGGCTTGTCAATCAGCCCCAGCATTTT
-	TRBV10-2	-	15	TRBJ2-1	CASSESGSARDEQFF	TGCGCCAGCAGTGAGTCGGGGAGCGCGAGGGATGAGCAGTTCTTC
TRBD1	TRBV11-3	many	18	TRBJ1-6	CASSRAPGQGARNSPLHF	TGTGCCAGCAGCCGAGCGCCAGGACAGGGGGCTAGAAATTCACCCCTCCACTTT
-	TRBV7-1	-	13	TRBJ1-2	CASSPEYRVGYTF	TGTGCCAGCAGCCCGGAATACAGGGTTGGCTACACCTTC
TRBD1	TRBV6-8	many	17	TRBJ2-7	CASSYSRDRGLIREQYF	TGTGCCAGCAGTTATTCGAGGGACAGGGGGCTGATACGGGAGCAGTACTTC
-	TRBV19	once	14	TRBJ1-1	CASSPVAGDTEAFF	TGTGCCAGTAGTCCCGTCGCAGGGGACACTGAAGCTTTCTTT
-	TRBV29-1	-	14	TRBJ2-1	CSAVGAVDNNEQFF	TGCAGCGCCGTGGGTGCAGTTGATAACAATGAGCAGTTCTTC
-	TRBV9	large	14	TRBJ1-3	CASSVGNSGNTIYF	TGTGCCAGCAGCGTAGGTAACTCTGGAAACACCATATATTTT
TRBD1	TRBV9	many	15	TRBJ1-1	CASSVDNRGHTEAFF	TGTGCCAGCAGCGTAGACAACAGGGGGCATACTGAAGCTTTCTTT